This T cell receptor beta chain comes out of a study of regulatory T cells in long-lasting Graves disease. Relying on iRepertoire HTBI primers and Arm-PCR of CDR3 regions, the team built TCR beta libraries. MiXCR, applied by TCRdb to the multiplex PCR reads, yields one record per CDR3 protein. The sample lists more than 300,000 distinct CDR3 sequences, around 16% seen once, with around 20% in the top ten. The V gene's germline CDR1 is SQVTM and CDR2 ANQGSEA. Trimming removed 4 bases at V and 0 bases at J, with 7 bases between. The CDR3 has 13 amino acids. This clonotype was seen repeatedly, ten times or more. As for time point: newly diagnosed GD, antithyroid drugs for less than 3 months. Extracted PBMC RNA gave rise to the TCR library. These data also formed part of another study, on T cells in Graves' hyperthyroidism and ophthalmopathy.

The sequences come from peripheral blood mononuclear cells (PBMCs), collected at new diagnosis, from a patient treated with antithyroid drugs. This TCR was sampled from a woman aged 18-30 years with Graves disease. The chain links TRBV29-1 to TRBJ2-1; no reliable D call. This CDR3 reads CSVVPVSYNEQFF. DNA for the CDR3: TGCAGCGTTGTACCGGTCTCCTACAATGAGCAGTTCTTC.